This T cell receptor (beta chain) was captured by sequencing in a study of T-cell reconstitution after alpha-beta-depleted transplantation in children. Study results and caveats: Most T-cell counts and diversity one year after the transplant came from T cells that were newly produced. Reported findings indicate that, about two months after transplant, alpha-beta T cells came from several hundred expanded clones, which were derived from non-depleted graft cells.

Germline V gives CDR1 GTSNPN, CDR2 SVGIG (reference sequence). The V segment lost 6 bases and the J segment 7 bases; nucleotides outside the gene matches: 7. This CDR3 has 13 residues. Unique molecular identifiers were used in preparing the TCRbeta library. TCRdb itself ran the PCR reads through MiXCR, one entry per CDR3 protein. The table has 300,000 to 350,000 distinct CDR3 sequences, about a sixth seen once; the top ten hold roughly 40%. Of note for this clonotype: Its antigen is unidentified.

The chain recombines TRBV30 with TRBJ2-1, with 9 bases that match TRBD1. The specimen was PBMCs, mostly from graft donor cells, collected 360 days after TCRalphabeta/CD19-depleted stem cell transplant. The clonotype comes from a male patient between 2 and 15 years old who had a stem cell transplant for acute lymphoblastic leukemia, so the T cells may come from the graft donor. CDR3: CACSSDRGNEQFF. CDR3 coding DNA: TGTGCCTGCTCATCGGACAGGGGTAATGAGCAGTTCTTC.